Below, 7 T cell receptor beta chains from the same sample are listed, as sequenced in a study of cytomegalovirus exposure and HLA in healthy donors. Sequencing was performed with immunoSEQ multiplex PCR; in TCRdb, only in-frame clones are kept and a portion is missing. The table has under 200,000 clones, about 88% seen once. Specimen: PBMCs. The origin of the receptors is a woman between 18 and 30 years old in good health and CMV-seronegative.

The CDR3 DNA is TGTGCTAGTGGTGCCGGACTAGCGGGCCAAATGACAGATACGCAGTATTTT. It encodes CASGAGLAGQMTDTQYF. V usage is TRBV12-5 and J usage is TRBJ2-3; 11 positions agree with TRBD2. V lost 5 bases to trimming and J lost 3 bases; unmatched junction nucleotides: 10. Germline V gene lookup returns CDR1 LGHNT and CDR2 FRNRAP. CDR3 length equals 17 residues.

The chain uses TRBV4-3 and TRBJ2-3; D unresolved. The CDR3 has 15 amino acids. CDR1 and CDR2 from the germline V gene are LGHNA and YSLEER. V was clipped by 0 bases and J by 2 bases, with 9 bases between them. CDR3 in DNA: TGCGCCAGCAGCCAAGATTCCGACACCACAGATACGCAGTATTTT. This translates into CASSQDSDTTDTQYF.

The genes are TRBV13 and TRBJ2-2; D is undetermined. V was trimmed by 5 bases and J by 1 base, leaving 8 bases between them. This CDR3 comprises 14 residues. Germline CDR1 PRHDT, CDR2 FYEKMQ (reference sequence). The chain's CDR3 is CASSAYRNTGELFF. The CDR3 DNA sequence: TGTGCCAGCAGCGCCTACAGGAACACCGGGGAGCTGTTTTTT.

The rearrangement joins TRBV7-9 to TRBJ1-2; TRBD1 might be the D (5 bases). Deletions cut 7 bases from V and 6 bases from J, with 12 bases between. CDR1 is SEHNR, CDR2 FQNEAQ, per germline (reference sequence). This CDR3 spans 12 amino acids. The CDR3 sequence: CASKRGEDGYTF. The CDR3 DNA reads TGTGCCAGCAAGCGGGGGGAAGATGGCTACACCTTC. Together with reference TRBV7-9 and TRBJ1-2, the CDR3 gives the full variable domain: DTGVSQNPRHKITKRGQNVTFRCDPISEHNRLYWYRQTLGQGPEFLTYFQNEAQLEKSRLLSDRFSAERPKGSFSTLEIQRTEQGDSAMYLCASKRGEDGYTFGSGTRLTVV.

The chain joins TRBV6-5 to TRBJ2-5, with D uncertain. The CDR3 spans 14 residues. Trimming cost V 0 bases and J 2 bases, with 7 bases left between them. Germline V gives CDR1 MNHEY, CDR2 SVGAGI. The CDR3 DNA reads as TGTGCCAGCAGTTACTCGAGTAGACAAGAGACCCAGTACTTC. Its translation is CASSYSSRQETQYF.

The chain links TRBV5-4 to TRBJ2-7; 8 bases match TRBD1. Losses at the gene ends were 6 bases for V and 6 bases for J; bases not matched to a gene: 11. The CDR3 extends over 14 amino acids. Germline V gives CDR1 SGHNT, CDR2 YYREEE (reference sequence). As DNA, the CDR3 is TGTGCCAGCACCTCCCAGACAGGGGCAGGCGAGCAGTACTTC. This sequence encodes CASTSQTGAGEQYF.

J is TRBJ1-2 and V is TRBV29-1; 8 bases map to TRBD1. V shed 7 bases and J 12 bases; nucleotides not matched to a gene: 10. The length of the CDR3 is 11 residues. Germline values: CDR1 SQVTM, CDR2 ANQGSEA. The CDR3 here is CSAETGVWDTF. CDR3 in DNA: TGCAGCGCTGAGACAGGGGTGTGGGACACCTTC.